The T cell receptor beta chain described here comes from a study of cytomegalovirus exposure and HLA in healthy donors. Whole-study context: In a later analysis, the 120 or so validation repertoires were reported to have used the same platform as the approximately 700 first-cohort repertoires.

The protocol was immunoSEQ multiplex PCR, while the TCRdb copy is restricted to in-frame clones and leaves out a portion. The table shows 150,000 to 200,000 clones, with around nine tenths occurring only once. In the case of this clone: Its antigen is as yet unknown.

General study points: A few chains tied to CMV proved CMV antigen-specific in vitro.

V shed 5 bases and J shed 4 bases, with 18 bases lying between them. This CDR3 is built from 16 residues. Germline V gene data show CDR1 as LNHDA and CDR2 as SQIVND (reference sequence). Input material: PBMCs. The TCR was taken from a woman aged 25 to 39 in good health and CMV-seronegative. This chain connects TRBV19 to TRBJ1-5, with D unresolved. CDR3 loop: CASSPGLDWANQPQHF. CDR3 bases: TGTGCCAGTAGTCCGGGCCTGGACTGGGCAAATCAGCCCCAGCATTTT. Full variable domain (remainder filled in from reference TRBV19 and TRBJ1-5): DGGITQSPKYLFRKEGQNVTLSCEQNLNHDAMYWYRQDPGQGLRLIYYSQIVNDFQKGDIAEGYSVSREKKESFPLTVTSAQKNPTAFYLCASSPGLDWANQPQHFGDGTRLSIL.